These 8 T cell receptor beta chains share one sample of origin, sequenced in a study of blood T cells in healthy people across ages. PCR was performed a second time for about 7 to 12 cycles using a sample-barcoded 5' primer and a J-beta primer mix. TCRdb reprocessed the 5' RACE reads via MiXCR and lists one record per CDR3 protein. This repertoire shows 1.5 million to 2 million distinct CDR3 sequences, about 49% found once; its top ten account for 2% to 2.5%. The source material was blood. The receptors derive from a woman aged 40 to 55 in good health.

Here the CDR3 reads CASSYSTRTAFYNEQFF. DNA of the CDR3: TGTGCCAGCAGTTACTCGACCAGGACAGCATTCTACAATGAGCAGTTCTTC. This chain uses TRBV6-5 with TRBJ2-1; a possible D gene is TRBD1 (6 bases). This CDR3 spans 17 amino acids. Germline V gene data show CDR1 as MNHEY and CDR2 as SVGAGI. Trimming left V 0 bases short and J 3 bases short, with 15 bases between.

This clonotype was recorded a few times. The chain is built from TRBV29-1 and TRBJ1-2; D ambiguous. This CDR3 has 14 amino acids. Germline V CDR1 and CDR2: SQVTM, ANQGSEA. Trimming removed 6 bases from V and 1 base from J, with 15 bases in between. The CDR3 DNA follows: TGCAGCGTACGGGATAGGAACTATAACTATGGCTACACCTTC. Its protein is CSVRDRNYNYGYTF.

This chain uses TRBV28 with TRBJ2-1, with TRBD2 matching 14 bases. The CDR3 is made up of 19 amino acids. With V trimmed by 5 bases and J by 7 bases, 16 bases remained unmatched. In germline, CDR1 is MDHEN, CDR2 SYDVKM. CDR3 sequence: CASSLKVPRLAGGGNEQFF. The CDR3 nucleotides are TGTGCCAGCAGTCTCAAGGTCCCCAGACTAGCGGGGGGGGGAAATGAGCAGTTCTTC.

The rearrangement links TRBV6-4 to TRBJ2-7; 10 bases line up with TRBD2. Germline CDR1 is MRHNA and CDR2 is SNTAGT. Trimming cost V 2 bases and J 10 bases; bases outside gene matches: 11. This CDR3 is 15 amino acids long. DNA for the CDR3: TGTGCCAGCAGTGACCCCCAAACTAGCGGGAAGTTTCAGTACTTC. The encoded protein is CASSDPQTSGKFQYF.

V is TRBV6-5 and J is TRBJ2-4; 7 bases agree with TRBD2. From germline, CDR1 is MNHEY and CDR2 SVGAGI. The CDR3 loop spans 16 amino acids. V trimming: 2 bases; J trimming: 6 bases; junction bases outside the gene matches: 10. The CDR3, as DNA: TGTGCCAGCAGTTACGGGGACGCGGGGGACGGAAACATTCAGTACTTC. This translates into CASSYGDAGDGNIQYF.

The CDR3 nucleotides are TGCAGCGTTGAAGAGAGGGGGACAGGGGATACGCAGTATTTT. It encodes CSVEERGTGDTQYF. The J gene is TRBJ2-3, the V gene TRBV29-1; 9 nucleotides agree with TRBD1. This CDR3 spans 14 amino acids. Germline CDR1 is SQVTM and CDR2 is ANQGSEA. V lost 0 bases and J lost 6; bases outside the gene matches: 4.

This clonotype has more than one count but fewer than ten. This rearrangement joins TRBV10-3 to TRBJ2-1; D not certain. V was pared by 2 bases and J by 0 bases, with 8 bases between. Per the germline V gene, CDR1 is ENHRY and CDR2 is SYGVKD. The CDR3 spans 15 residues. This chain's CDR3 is CAISEVMSSYNEQFF. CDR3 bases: TGTGCCATCAGTGAGGTAATGAGCTCCTACAATGAGCAGTTCTTC.

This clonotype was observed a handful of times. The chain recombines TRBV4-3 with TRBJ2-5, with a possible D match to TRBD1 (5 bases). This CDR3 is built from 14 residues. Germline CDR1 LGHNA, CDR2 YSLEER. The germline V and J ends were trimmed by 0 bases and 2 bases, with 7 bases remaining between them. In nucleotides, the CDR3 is TGCGCCAGCAGCCAAGAGACAGAACAAGAGACCCAGTACTTC. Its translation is CASSQETEQETQYF.